The 15 T cell receptor beta chains below were found in one sample sequenced in a study of cytomegalovirus exposure and HLA in healthy donors (dated by TCRdb to the late 2010s). Receptor amplification or capture employed the immunoSEQ multiplex PCR assay. The multiplex PCR relied on a mix of 60 forward primers for TCR Vbeta segments and 13 reverse primers for TCR Jbeta segments. The table comes from immuneACCESS by way of TCRdb, which keeps in-frame sequences with V and J called. Part of the clones is missing from these tables; in studies checked, under half for an unresolved V gene and the rest for unknown reasons. The sample table shows 120,000 to 150,000 clones, and nearly 80% are seen once. The ten largest account for 1.5% to 2% of the sample. The specimen was PBMCs. Receptor source: a woman aged 25 to 39 in good health and CMV-seronegative.

The V gene is TRBV9, the J gene TRBJ2-3; D gene ambiguous. Trimming took off 5 bases at V and 5 bases at J, with 18 bases between the two ends. Germline V gives CDR1 SGDLS, CDR2 YYNGEE. This CDR3 has 15 residues. The CDR3 DNA reads as TGTGCCAGCAGGCCCCCGAGCCAAGAGGAAGATACGCAGTATTTT. Protein sequence: CASRPPSQEEDTQYF.

As for this clone: In the same sample, other DNA sequences code for this CDR3. The chain links TRBV7-2 to TRBJ2-5; the match to TRBD2 covers 12 bases. Per germline, CDR1 SGHTA and CDR2 FQGNSA. This CDR3 comprises 16 residues. The ends lost 1 base at V and 2 bases at J; junction bases unmatched: 2. CDR3: CASSLGLAGGQETQYF. The CDR3 bases are TGTGCCAGCAGCTTAGGGCTAGCGGGGGGGCAAGAGACCCAGTACTTC.

This chain connects TRBV25-1 to TRBJ2-1; tentatively, D is TRBD1 (7 bases). The V and J ends lost 3 bases and 7 bases respectively, with 13 bases between them. Germline V CDR1 and CDR2: MGHDK, SYGVNS. The CDR3 is 14 amino acids. The CDR3 region is CASSDSGGRNEQFF. The CDR3 nucleotides read TGTGCCAGCAGTGACTCAGGGGGGAGAAATGAGCAGTTCTTC.

Only a few counts were recorded for this clone. V gene TRBV19 combines with J gene TRBJ2-2, with a possible D match to TRBD1 (5 bases). This CDR3 region has 14 residues. Germline V CDR1 and CDR2: LNHDA, SQIVND (reference sequence). Trimming shortened V by 4 bases and J by 5 bases, and 11 bases separated the two germline ends. The CDR3 here is CASSTGMGTGELFF. DNA for the CDR3: TGTGCCAGTAGTACAGGGATGGGAACCGGGGAGCTGTTTTTT.

This chain uses TRBV15 with TRBJ1-1; no reliable D call. Germline V gene lookup returns CDR1 LNHNV and CDR2 YYDKDF (reference sequence). V was clipped by 0 bases and J by 0 bases, with 8 bases between them. This CDR3 region has 15 residues. The DNA for the CDR3 is TGTGCCACCAGCAGAGATCCGGGGATGAACACTGAAGCTTTCTTT. This sequence encodes CATSRDPGMNTEAFF. The full variable domain, its missing parts supplied by reference TRBV15 and TRBJ1-1, is DAMVIQNPRYQVTQFGKPVTLSCSQTLNHNVMYWYQQKSSQAPKLLFHYYDKDFNNEADTPDNFQSRRPNTSFCFLDIRSPGLGDTAMYLCATSRDPGMNTEAFFGQGTRLTVV.

The chain couples TRBV10-1 to TRBJ2-3, with D maybe TRBD2 (6 bases). V dropped 6 bases and J dropped 0 bases, with 10 bases sitting between them. From germline, CDR1 is WNHNN and CDR2 SYGVQD (reference sequence). There are 14 residues in the CDR3. CDR3 protein: CASSTGTSTDTQYF. DNA of the CDR3: TGCGCCAGCAGCACCGGGACTAGCACAGATACGCAGTATTTT.

This chain links TRBV21-1 with TRBJ2-5; the DNA was not compared with TRBD1, the D call given in the table. TRBV21-1 is a recognized pseudogene. This CDR3 comprises 16 residues. CDR3 DNA sequence: TGTGCCAGCAGCAAACGAGGGGACAGGGCTCAAGAGACCCAGTACTTC. Its protein is CASSKRGDRAQETQYF.

CDR3 DNA: TGTGCCAGCAGCTTCGGACAGGGGGCCGGGGAGCTGTTTTTT. Its protein product is CASSFGQGAGELFF. The chain is built from TRBV5-6 and TRBJ2-2; 10 bases fit TRBD1. Germline CDR1 and CDR2: SGHDT and YYEEEE. This CDR3 region has 14 residues. V was clipped by 2 bases and J by 6 bases; unmatched bases: 1.

This chain links TRBV19 with TRBJ2-7; perhaps TRBD1 as D (6 bases). The CDR3 runs 14 residues. Trimming shortened V by 6 bases and J by 2 bases, and 14 bases separated the two germline ends. The V gene's germline CDR1 is LNHDA and CDR2 SQIVND (reference sequence). The CDR3, as DNA: TGTGCCAGTAGGCCACGGGACAAAGCCTACGAGCAGTACTTC. It translates to CASRPRDKAYEQYF.

This clone was detected only once. This chain uses TRBV29-1 with TRBJ2-1, with D perhaps matching TRBD2 (6 bases). Germline CDR1 and CDR2: SQVTM and ANQGSEA. The CDR3 has 20 residues. V lost 5 bases to trimming and J lost 0 bases, with 29 bases between them. The CDR3 region has the DNA TGCAGCGTTCGCCCCCATCTAATTTCCCCTAGCGCCAGCTCCTACAATGAGCAGTTCTTC. Its translation is CSVRPHLISPSASSYNEQFF.

This clone appeared once. CDR3 in DNA: TGTGCCAGCAGCCAGACGGGACTAGGAAACTACGAGCAGTACTTC. Translated: CASSQTGLGNYEQYF. The chain combines TRBV13 with TRBJ2-7; TRBD2 agrees at 8 bases. Germline V gives CDR1 PRHDT, CDR2 FYEKMQ (reference sequence). The CDR3 spans 15 residues. The junction had 9 bases not matched to a gene; V was cut back by 5 bases and J by 3 bases.

This chain joins TRBV5-4 and TRBJ1-3; tentative D call: TRBD1 (6 bases). Trimming shortened V by 2 bases and J by 4 bases, and 13 bases separated the two germline ends. Germline V CDR1 and CDR2: SGHNT, YYREEE (reference sequence). CDR3 length: 15 amino acids. The CDR3 DNA reads as TGTGCCAGCAGCTTCACACAGGGCCCCGGAAACACCATATATTTT. Protein sequence: CASSFTQGPGNTIYF.

As regards this clone: The junction and the germline gene differ at one end; a read error may be behind it. CDR3 residues: CASSQGQGGVYEQYF. Written as DNA, the CDR3 is TGTGCTAGCAGCCAGGGACAGGGGGGTGTCTACGAGCAGTACTTC. V is TRBV7-7 and J is TRBJ2-7; the match to TRBD1 covers 11 bases. This CDR3 is built from 15 residues. Germline V lookup: CDR1 SSHAT, CDR2 FNYEAQ (reference sequence).

This chain uses TRBV7-9 with TRBJ2-2; maybe TRBD1 (5 bases). The germline V and J ends were trimmed by 1 base and 5 bases, with 11 bases remaining between them. Germline lookup yields CDR1 SEHNR and CDR2 FQNEAQ (reference sequence). The CDR3 has 15 residues. CDR3 amino acids: CASSLESQGTGELFF. The CDR3 nucleotides are TGTGCCAGCAGCTTAGAGAGCCAGGGAACCGGGGAGCTGTTTTTT.

The chain joins TRBV5-1 to TRBJ2-1; TRBD2 is a possible D gene (5 bases). The CDR3 runs 16 residues. Germline assignment: CDR1 SGHRS and CDR2 YFSETQ. The V end was cut by 7 bases, the J end by 1 base, with 18 bases between. The CDR3 DNA follows: TGCGCCAGCGTCCCCGCCGCCGGGGATTCCTACAATGAGCAGTTCTTC. This codes for CASVPAAGDSYNEQFF.